This T cell receptor beta chain was sequenced in a study of CD8 T cells in Susac syndrome. The study, taken as a whole, reports: In total CD8+ repertoires, more than 15 Susac-specific public clones were found, and five or six in CD8+ TEMRA repertoires.

Points on this clonotype: Its antigen is currently unknown.

The RNA input was roughly 0.45 to 1 ug, and it was reverse transcribed with random hexamers. TCRdb recomputed calls from the immunoSEQ multiplex PCR reads with MiXCR, one row per CDR3 protein. The sample contains some 130,000 distinct CDR3 sequences, approximately 95% of which appear only once. Trimming removed 0 bases at V and 6 bases at J, with 6 bases between. CDR3 length: 13 amino acids. Germline CDR1 reads SGDLS; CDR2 reads YYNGEE. TEMRA cells were FACS-enriched, unlike CD8+ and CD4+ T cells, which were negatively isolated. The material sequenced was CD8+ T cells from PBMCs. The clonotype comes from a human donor with Susac syndrome. V usage is TRBV9 and J usage is TRBJ1-4; D ambiguous. This chain's CDR3 is CASSVAGDEKLFF. The CDR3, as DNA: TGTGCCAGCAGCGTAGCGGGTGATGAAAAACTGTTTTTT. Full variable domain (missing parts from reference TRBV9 and TRBJ1-4): DSGVTQTPKHLITATGQRVTLRCSPRSGDLSVYWYQQSLDQGLQFLIQYYNGEERAKGNILERFSAQQFPDLHSELNLSSLELGDSALYFCASSVAGDEKLFFGSGTQLSVL.